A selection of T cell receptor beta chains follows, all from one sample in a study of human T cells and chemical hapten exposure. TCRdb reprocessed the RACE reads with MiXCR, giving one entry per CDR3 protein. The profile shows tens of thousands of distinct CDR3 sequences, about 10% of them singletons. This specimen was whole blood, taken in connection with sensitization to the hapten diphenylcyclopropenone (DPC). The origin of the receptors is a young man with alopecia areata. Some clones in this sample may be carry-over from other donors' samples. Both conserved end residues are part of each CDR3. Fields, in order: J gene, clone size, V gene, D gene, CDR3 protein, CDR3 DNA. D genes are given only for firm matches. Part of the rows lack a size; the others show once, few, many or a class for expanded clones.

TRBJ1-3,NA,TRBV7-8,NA,CASSPQGSGNTIYF,TGTGCCAGCAGCCCGCAGGGCTCTGGAAACACCATATATTTT
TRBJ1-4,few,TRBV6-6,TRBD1,CASSLHTGTGPEKLFF,TGTGCCAGCAGCCTCCATACCGGGACAGGACCCGAAAAACTGTTTTTT
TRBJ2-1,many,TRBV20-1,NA,CSAAEILQSSYNEQFF,TGCAGTGCTGCGGAGATCCTACAATCCTCCTACAATGAGCAGTTCTTC
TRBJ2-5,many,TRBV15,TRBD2,CATSRGETSGGPRGTQYF,TGTGCCACCAGCAGAGGCGAGACTAGCGGGGGCCCGAGAGGGACCCAGTACTTC
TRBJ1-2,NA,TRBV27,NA,CASSLGAGSYGYTF,TGTGCCAGCAGTTTGGGGGCCGGCAGCTATGGCTACACCTTC
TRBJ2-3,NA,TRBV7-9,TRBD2,CASSSASGSRMDTQYF,TGTGCCAGCAGCTCTGCTAGCGGGAGTCGAATGGATACGCAGTATTTT
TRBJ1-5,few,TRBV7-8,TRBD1,CASSLGTGGSQPQHF,TGTGCCAGCAGCTTAGGGACAGGGGGAAGTCAGCCCCAGCATTTT
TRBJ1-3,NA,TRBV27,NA,CASSFGNTIYF,TGTGCCAGCAGTTTCGGAAACACCATATATTTT
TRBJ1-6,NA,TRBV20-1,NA,CSARPPGASDSPLHF,TGCAGTGCGCGACCTCCGGGGGCTTCCGATTCACCCCTCCACTTT
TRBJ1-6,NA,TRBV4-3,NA,CASSQDARVYNSPLHF,TGCGCCAGCAGCCAAGATGCCAGGGTCTATAATTCACCCCTCCACTTT
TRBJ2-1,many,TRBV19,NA,CASSSRRYNEQFF,TGTGCCAGTAGTAGTCGTAGATACAATGAGCAGTTCTTC
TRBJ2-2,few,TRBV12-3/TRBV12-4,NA,CASRLGNTGELFF,TGTGCCAGCAGGTTAGGGAACACCGGGGAGCTGTTTTTT
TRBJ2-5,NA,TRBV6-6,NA,CASTEGGTQYF,TGTGCCAGCACGGAGGGAGGGACCCAGTACTTC